The T cell receptor beta chain described here comes from a study of cytomegalovirus exposure and HLA in healthy donors. Findings and limits, study-wide: Analyses of presence and absence presupposed an approximately uniform sequencing depth across donors.

The primer mix had 60 Vbeta and 13 Jbeta primers. Using immunoSEQ multiplex PCR, the repertoire was profiled, and TCRdb retains in-frame clones only, with some absent. The sample holds approximately 160,000 clones, about four fifths seen once. With regard to this clone: Its antigen is not identified.

The CDR3 length is 16 residues. The germline V gene encodes CDR1 SGHTA and CDR2 FQGNSA. Unmatched junction bases numbered 11, after V lost 5 bases and J lost 6 bases. The sequence came from a man aged 18 to 30 in good health and CMV-seronegative. Sequences were obtained from PBMCs. This chain connects TRBV7-2 to TRBJ1-4; 8 bases are shared with TRBD1. The CDR3 bases are TGTGCCAGCAGCCCCGGGACAGGCGAGGTCGATGAAAAACTGTTTTTT. It encodes CASSPGTGEVDEKLFF. The full variable domain, rest sourced from reference TRBV7-2 and TRBJ1-4, is GAGVSQSPSNKVTEKGKDVELRCDPISGHTALYWYRQSLGQGLEFLIYFQGNSAPDKSGLPSDRFSAERTGGSVSTLTIQRTQQEDSAVYLCASSPGTGEVDEKLFFGSGTQLSVL.